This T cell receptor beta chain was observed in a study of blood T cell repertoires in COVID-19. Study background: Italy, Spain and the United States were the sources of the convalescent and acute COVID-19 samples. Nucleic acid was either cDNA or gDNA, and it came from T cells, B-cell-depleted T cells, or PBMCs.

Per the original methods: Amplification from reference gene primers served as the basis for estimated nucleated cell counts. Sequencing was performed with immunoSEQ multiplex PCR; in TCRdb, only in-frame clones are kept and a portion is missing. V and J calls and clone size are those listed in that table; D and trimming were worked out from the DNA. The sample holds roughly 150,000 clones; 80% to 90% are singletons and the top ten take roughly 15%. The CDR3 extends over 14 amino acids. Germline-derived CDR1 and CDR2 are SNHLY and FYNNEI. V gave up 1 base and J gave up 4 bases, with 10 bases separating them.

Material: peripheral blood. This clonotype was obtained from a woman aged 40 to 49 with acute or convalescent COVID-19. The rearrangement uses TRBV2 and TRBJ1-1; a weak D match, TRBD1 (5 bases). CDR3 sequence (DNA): TGTGCCAGCAGTGAAGGGAAGGGGATCACTGAAGCTTTCTTT. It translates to CASSEGKGITEAFF. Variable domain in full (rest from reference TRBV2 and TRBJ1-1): EPEVTQTPSHQVTQMGQEVILRCVPISNHLYFYWYRQILGQKVEFLVSFYNNEISEKSEIFDDQFSVERPDGSNFTLKIRSTKLEDSAMYFCASSEGKGITEAFFGQGTRLTVV.